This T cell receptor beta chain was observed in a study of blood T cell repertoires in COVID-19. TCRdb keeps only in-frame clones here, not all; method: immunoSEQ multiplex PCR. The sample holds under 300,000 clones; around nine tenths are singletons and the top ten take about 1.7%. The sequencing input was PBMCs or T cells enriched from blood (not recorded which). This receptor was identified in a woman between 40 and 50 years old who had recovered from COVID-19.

CDR3 sequence reads: CASSLGTSGRVDTQYF. CDR3 nucleotide sequence: TGTGCCAGCAGCTTAGGAACTAGCGGGAGGGTAGATACGCAGTATTTT. This chain connects TRBV11-2 to TRBJ2-3, with 13 bases aligning to TRBD2. The CDR3 is 16 amino acids. Trimming took 1 base from V and 5 from J; bases not matched to a gene: 3. Germline CDR1 is SGHAT and CDR2 is FQNNGV. Full variable domain (outside the CDR3, taken from reference TRBV11-2 and TRBJ2-3): EAGVAQSPRYKIIEKRQSVAFWCNPISGHATLYWYQQILGQGPKLLIQFQNNGVVDDSQLPKDRFSAERLKGVDSTLKIQPAKLEDSAVYLCASSLGTSGRVDTQYFGPGTRLTVL.